The 20 T cell receptor beta chains in this list originate from one sample, sequenced in a study of identical twins. MiXCR, run by TCRdb on the 5' RACE reads, gives a single entry per CDR3 protein. The sample has some 560,000 distinct CDR3 sequences; roughly 9.5% are singletons. The sample was also linked to a second study, of yellow fever vaccine responses in identical twins.

The sequencing sample was made of PBMCs. Receptor source: a woman between 18 and 30 years old in good health.

The sample holds many counts of this clonotype. V usage is TRBV12-3 or TRBV12-4 and J usage is TRBJ2-3; 7 nucleotides match TRBD2. The J segment lost 3 bases and the V segment lost 4 bases, leaving 4 bases of the junction unmatched. This CDR3 has 14 residues. DNA of the CDR3: TGTGCCAGCAGTTCTGGCGGGGGAACAGATACGCAGTATTTT. Protein product: CASSSGGGTDTQYF.

The rearrangement uses TRBV7-2 and TRBJ2-7; D not certain. CDR1 and CDR2 from the germline V gene are SGHTA and FQGNSA. The ends were cut back, 8 bases at V and 2 bases at J, with 7 bases in the middle. The CDR3 covers 11 residues. The CDR3 spells CASGTPYEQYF. CDR3 nucleotides: TGTGCCAGCGGTACCCCCTACGAGCAGTACTTC. The full variable domain, with the rest looked up from reference TRBV7-2 and TRBJ2-7, is GAGVSQSPSNKVTEKGKDVELRCDPISGHTALYWYRQSLGQGLEFLIYFQGNSAPDKSGLPSDRFSAERTGGSVSTLTIQRTQQEDSAVYLCASGTPYEQYFGPGTRLTVT.

This clonotype was found a few times. The rearrangement links TRBV27 to TRBJ2-7; TRBD2 agrees at 8 bases. The CDR3 runs to 13 residues. The J segment lost 1 base and the V segment lost 9 bases, leaving 5 bases of the junction unmatched. CDR1 and CDR2 (germline): MNHEY, SMNVEV (reference sequence). CDR3: CASKRGFSYEQYF. CDR3 in DNA: TGTGCCAGTAAGCGGGGGTTTTCCTACGAGCAGTACTTC.

The chain is built from TRBV15 and TRBJ2-1, with 10 positions matching TRBD1. The germline V gene has CDR1 LNHNV and CDR2 YYDKDF (reference sequence). The junction had 9 bases not matched to a gene; V was cut back by 5 bases and J by 5 bases. The CDR3 covers 16 residues. The CDR3 DNA sequence: TGTGCCACCAGCGTACTGGGGGGACAGGGGAACAATGAGCAGTTCTTC. Protein: CATSVLGGQGNNEQFF.

The sample holds a few counts of this clonotype. The chain links TRBV7-9 to TRBJ2-7; 7 positions agree with TRBD1. Germline V lookup: CDR1 SEHNR, CDR2 FQNEAQ (reference sequence). The CDR3 contains 16 residues. V was pared by 3 bases and J by 2 bases, with 10 bases of the junction left unmatched. CDR3 coding DNA: TGTGCCAGCAGCTTCTTCCGGGACAGCGCAACCTACGAGCAGTACTTC. As protein: CASSFFRDSATYEQYF.

This clonotype was found once. The chain couples TRBV12-3 or TRBV12-4 to TRBJ2-2, with TRBD1 identical over 8 bases. The CDR3 is 18 residues long. J lost 2 bases, V lost 10 bases, and 18 bases had no gene match. CDR3 coding DNA: TGTGCCATCTGTTTACTCGGGTACGACAGGGGAAACACCGGGGAGCTGTTTTTT. This gives the protein CAICLLGYDRGNTGELFF.

This clonotype appeared a few times. The chain links TRBV12-3 or TRBV12-4 to TRBJ2-3; unclear D gene. With 6 bases removed from V and 5 bases from J, the gap between germline ends came to 6 bases. CDR3 size: 11 residues. CDR3 in amino acids: CASRSLDTQYF. The CDR3 region has the DNA TGTGCCAGCAGATCCTTAGATACGCAGTATTTT.

This clonotype occurred a few times. The rearrangement links TRBV28 to TRBJ2-1; a possible D gene is TRBD2 (5 bases). V was shortened by 7 bases and J by 8 bases, with 18 bases between the two germline ends. Germline CDR1 is MDHEN and CDR2 is SYDVKM. The CDR3 spans 14 residues. The CDR3 region has the DNA TGTGCCAGCAACCCGGGATCAAAAACCGATGAGCAGTTCTTC. This encodes CASNPGSKTDEQFF.

In its sample, this clonotype was seen many times. The chain carries TRBV24-1 and TRBJ2-5; D might be TRBD2 (5 bases). CDR3 size: 13 residues. Germline V gives CDR1 KGHDR, CDR2 SFDVKD. The V end was cut by 3 bases, the J end by 3 bases, with 7 bases between. This CDR3 reads CATSDGSEETQYF. CDR3 bases: TGTGCCACCAGTGATGGTAGCGAAGAGACCCAGTACTTC.

In regard to this clonotype: Given a much more abundant clone one base away, this may be a read error. The chain links TRBV20-1 to TRBJ2-1, with a possible D match to TRBD2 (5 bases). The CDR3 runs 14 residues. The germline V gene encodes CDR1 DFQATT and CDR2 SNEGSKA (reference sequence). CDR3 nucleotide sequence: TGCAGTGCTAGAGATCGGCCAAACGGGAATGAGCATTTCTTC. This encodes CSARDRPNGNEHFF.

This clonotype came up a few times. The chain recombines TRBV29-1 with TRBJ2-5, with 9 bases lining up with TRBD1. The J segment lost 9 bases and the V segment lost 6 bases, leaving 26 bases of the junction unmatched. CDR3 length: 18 residues. Per germline, CDR1 SQVTM and CDR2 ANQGSEA. CDR3 sequence: CSVITGTGRERGGWAQYF. The CDR3 region has the DNA TGCAGCGTCATAACCGGGACAGGGAGGGAAAGAGGGGGGTGGGCCCAGTACTTC. The complete variable domain, with remaining parts taken from reference TRBV29-1 and TRBJ2-5, reads SAVISQKPSRDICQRGTSLTIQCQVDSQVTMMFWYRQQPGQSLTLIATANQGSEATYESGFVIDKFPISRPNLTFSTLTVSNMSPEDSSIYLCSVITGTGRERGGWAQYFGPGTRLLVL.

This clonotype has a count of ten or more. The CDR3 DNA is TGCGCCAGCAGCCTCGGGGCAGTGAATTCACCCCTCCACTTT. It specifies CASSLGAVNSPLHF. This rearrangement joins TRBV4-1 to TRBJ1-6, with a weak D call TRBD1 (5 bases). Trimming removed 4 bases at V and 7 bases at J, with 11 bases between. Germline V gene data show CDR1 as MGHRA and CDR2 as YSYEKL. The CDR3 covers 14 residues.

The table lists this clonotype with many counts. The CDR3 DNA sequence: TGTGCCAGCACTCTACCGACAGGGTGGACGAACACCGGGGAGCTGTTTTTT. This gives the protein CASTLPTGWTNTGELFF. This chain links TRBV2 with TRBJ2-2, with 7 bases identical to TRBD1. V was clipped by 7 bases and J by 0 bases; unmatched bases: 11. Germline V CDR1 and CDR2: SNHLY, FYNNEI. The CDR3 runs 17 residues.

This clonotype was recorded a few times. The rearrangement uses TRBV2 and TRBJ2-7, with TRBD1 identical over 7 bases. Germline lookup yields CDR1 SNHLY and CDR2 FYNNEI. Trimming at V came to 1 base and at J to 3 bases, leaving 6 bases not matched to a gene. This CDR3 spans 15 amino acids. CDR3 nucleotides: TGTGCCAGCAGTGAAGAAGGAGGACAGGTCTACGAGCAGTACTTC. This encodes CASSEEGGQVYEQYF.

This chain connects TRBV6-1 to TRBJ2-7; TRBD2 agrees at 7 bases. Trimming took 6 bases from V and 3 from J; bases not matched to a gene: 8. Germline V gene data show CDR1 as MNHNS and CDR2 as SASEGT. This CDR3 is 14 amino acids long. CDR3 sequence: CASRSGTSLYEQYF. The CDR3 DNA is TGTGCCAGCAGAAGCGGGACTTCCCTCTACGAGCAGTACTTC.

This clonotype was seen many times. This rearrangement joins TRBV20-1 to TRBJ2-5; no firm D call. V lost 2 bases to trimming and J lost 4 bases, with 11 bases between them. Looked up from germline, CDR1 is DFQATT and CDR2 is SNEGSKA (reference sequence). The CDR3 totals 13 residues. CDR3 nucleotide sequence: TGCAGTGCTAGAAGCCTAGTAGGAGAGACCCAGTACTTC. Amino acid sequence: CSARSLVGETQYF.

This chain uses TRBV5-1 with TRBJ2-1; no definite D call. The V end was cut by 3 bases, the J end by 0 bases, with 13 bases between. CDR1 and CDR2 (germline): SGHRS, YFSETQ. The CDR3 spans 16 residues. The CDR3 DNA is TGCGCCAGCAGCTCCTCACCTTCCCGCTCCTACAATGAGCAGTTCTTC. Protein: CASSSSPSRSYNEQFF.

This clonotype was counted a few times. The rearrangement links TRBV4-1 to TRBJ2-7; the D gene is possibly TRBD1 (6 bases). There are 15 residues in the CDR3. Trimming stripped 1 base from V and 5 bases from J, with 15 bases between. CDR1 MGHRA and CDR2 YSYEKL come from the germline V gene. The CDR3, as DNA: TGCGCCAGCAGCCAAGTGGGTAGGGGGAATAACGAGCAGTACTTC. The encoded protein is CASSQVGRGNNEQYF.

This clonotype showed up just a few times. The CDR3 DNA sequence: TGCGCCAGCAGCCAAGATCGGGGGGTAGCTGGTCAAGAGACCCAGTACTTC. It translates to CASSQDRGVAGQETQYF. The chain employs TRBV4-3 and TRBJ2-5; the match to TRBD2 covers 7 bases. Germline V gives CDR1 LGHNA, CDR2 YSLEER. The CDR3 consists of 17 residues. V lost 0 bases, J lost 2 bases, and 9 bases stayed unmatched.

This clonotype has a handful of counts. The chain carries TRBV5-5 and TRBJ2-3, with D perhaps matching TRBD2 (5 bases). V shed 4 bases and J shed 1 base, with 16 bases lying between them. The CDR3 length is 16 residues. From germline, CDR1 is SGHKS and CDR2 YYEKEE (reference sequence). The CDR3 region is CASSPSISVGTDTQYF. The CDR3 coding sequence is TGTGCCAGCAGCCCCTCAATTAGCGTGGGCACAGATACGCAGTATTTT.